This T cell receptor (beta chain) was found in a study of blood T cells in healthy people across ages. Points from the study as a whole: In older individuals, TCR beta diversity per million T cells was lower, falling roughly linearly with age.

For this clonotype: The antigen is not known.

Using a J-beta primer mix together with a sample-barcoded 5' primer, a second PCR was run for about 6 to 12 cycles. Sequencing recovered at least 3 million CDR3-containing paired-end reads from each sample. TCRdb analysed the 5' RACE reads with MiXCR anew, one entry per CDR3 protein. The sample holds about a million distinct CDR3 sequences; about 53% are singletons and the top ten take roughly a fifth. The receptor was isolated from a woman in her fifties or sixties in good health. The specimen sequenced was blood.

This chain's CDR3 is CASSTPRSREGLDTQYF. Here the CDR3 DNA reads TGCGCCAGCAGCACCCCCCGGAGTCGGGAGGGCCTCGATACGCAGTATTTT. V and J are TRBV5-1 and TRBJ2-3, with TRBD2 matching over 8 bases. V lost 4 bases to trimming and J lost 6 bases; unmatched junction nucleotides: 16. CDR3 length: 17 residues. Germline V CDR1 and CDR2: SGHRS, YFSETQ.